This T cell receptor (beta chain) was profiled in a study of PD-L1 blockade in urothelial cancer. The data were produced by immunoSEQ multiplex PCR, yet TCRdb's version contains in-frame clones alone and is incomplete. Of about 400 clones listed, over 30% are singletons. This clone was detected only a few times. J gave up 5 bases and V 2 bases, and 9 bases lay outside the gene matches. CDR1 SGHNT and CDR2 YENEEA come from the germline V gene. The CDR3 is made up of 16 amino acids. The source of this sequence is an older man with urothelial cancer. J is TRBJ2-5 and V is TRBV11-3, with 9 bases identical to TRBD1. The sample here was tumor tissue, taken before atezolizumab (anti-PD-L1) treatment. CDR3 residues: CASSLTITGGAETQYF. The CDR3 nucleotides are TGTGCCAGCAGCTTAACAATTACAGGGGGCGCGGAGACCCAGTACTTC.